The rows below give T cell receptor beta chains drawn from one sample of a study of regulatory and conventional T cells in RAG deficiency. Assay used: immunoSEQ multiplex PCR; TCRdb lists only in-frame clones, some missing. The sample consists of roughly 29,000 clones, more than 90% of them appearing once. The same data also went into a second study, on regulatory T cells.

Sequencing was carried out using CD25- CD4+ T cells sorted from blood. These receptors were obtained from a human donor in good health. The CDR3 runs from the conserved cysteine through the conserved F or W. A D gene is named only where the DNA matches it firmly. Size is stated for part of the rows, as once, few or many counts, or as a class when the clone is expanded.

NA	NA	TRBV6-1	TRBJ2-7	TGTGCCAGTGGGTTAGTAAGGGGCAGTAACTACGAGCAGTACTTC	CASGLVRGSNYEQYF
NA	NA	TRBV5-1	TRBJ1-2	TGCGCCAGCAGCTTGGTGGCAGGAACGTTAGTGAGCTACACCTTC	CASSLVAGTLVSYTF
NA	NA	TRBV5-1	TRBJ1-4	TGCGCCAGCAGCTTGGACTTGCGGCAGCCTAATGAAAAACTGTTTTTT	CASSLDLRQPNEKLFF
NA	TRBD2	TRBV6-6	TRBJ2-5	TGTGCCACTGGACTAGCGGGGCGAGAGACCCAGTACTTC	CATGLAGRETQYF
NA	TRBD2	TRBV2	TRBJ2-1	TGTGCCAGCAGTCGGGACGGGGGGAGCTCCTACAATGAGCAGTTCTTC	CASSRDGGSSYNEQFF
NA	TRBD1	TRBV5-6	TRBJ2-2	TGTGCCAGCAGCGGAGGACAGGGGGCATTTTCCGGGGAGCTGTTTTTT	CASSGGQGAFSGELFF
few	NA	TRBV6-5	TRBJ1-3	TGTGCCAGCAGTTACCTTCAGTCCTCTGGAAACACCATATATTTT	CASSYLQSSGNTIYF
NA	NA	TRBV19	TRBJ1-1	TGTGCCAGTAGTACGCGCCCGTTTCCCCCCACTGAAGCTTTCTTT	CASSTRPFPPTEAFF
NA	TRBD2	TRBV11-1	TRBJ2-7	TGTGCCAGCAGCTTAGTCCCGACGGGGGGCGAGCAGTACTTC	CASSLVPTGGEQYF
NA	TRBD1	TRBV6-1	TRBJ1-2	TGTGCCAGCAGTGAGGGACAGTTCTATGGCTACACCTTC	CASSEGQFYGYTF
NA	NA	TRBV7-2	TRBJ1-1	TGTGCCAGCAGCCGCCACCTGAGGGACACTGAAGCTTTCTTT	CASSRHLRDTEAFF
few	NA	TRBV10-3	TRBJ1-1	TGTGCCATCAGTGGAGAAGGGGTAACCTTGAACACTGAAGCTTTCTTT	CAISGEGVTLNTEAFF
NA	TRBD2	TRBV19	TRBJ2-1	TGTGCCAGTCGCCTTGGGGGGGGAACTAAGGATGAGCAGTTCTTC	CASRLGGGTKDEQFF
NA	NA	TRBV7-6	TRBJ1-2	TGTGCCAGCAGCCGCACCCAGCCGGGGGGTAATGGCTACACCTTC	CASSRTQPGGNGYTF
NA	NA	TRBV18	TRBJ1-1	TGTGCCAGCTCAAGAAGCGGGGGGAACACTGAAGCTTTCTTT	CASSRSGGNTEAFF
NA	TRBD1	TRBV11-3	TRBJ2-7	TGTGCCAGCAGCTTAGGATATAACAGGGGGATAGGATACGAGCAGTACTTC	CASSLGYNRGIGYEQYF
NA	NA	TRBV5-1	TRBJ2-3	TGCGCCAGCAGCTTGGCCCCTAGCGGCACAGATACGCAGTATTTT	CASSLAPSGTDTQYF
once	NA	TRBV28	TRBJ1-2	TGTGCCAGCAGTTTATTTGGGCAGGGGTACCATGGCTACACCTTC	CASSLFGQGYHGYTF
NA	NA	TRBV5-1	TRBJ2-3	TGCGCCAGCAGCTTGGGGCCCAGCACAGATACGCAGTATTTT	CASSLGPSTDTQYF
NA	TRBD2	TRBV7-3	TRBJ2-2	TGTGCCAGCAGCTTAGGCACTAGCGTCGACACCGGGGAGCTGTTTTTT	CASSLGTSVDTGELFF
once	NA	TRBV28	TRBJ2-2	TGTGCCAGCAGTTTTAGTGGTGGCGGGGAGCTGTTTTTT	CASSFSGGGELFF
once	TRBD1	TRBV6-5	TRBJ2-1	TGTGCCAGCAGTCGGACCCGACAGGGTTACAATGAGCAGTTCTTC	CASSRTRQGYNEQFF
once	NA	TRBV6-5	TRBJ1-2	TGTGCCAGCAGTTACTCGAGGCAGGGCGGCTATGGCTACACCTTC	CASSYSRQGGYGYTF
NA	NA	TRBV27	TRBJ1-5	TGTGCCAGCAGTTTTCAGGGGATCGGCAATCAGCCCCAGCATTTT	CASSFQGIGNQPQHF
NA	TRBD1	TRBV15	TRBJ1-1	TGTGCCACCAGCAGAGATCGCGTACAGGGGCACGAAGCTTTCTTT	CATSRDRVQGHEAFF
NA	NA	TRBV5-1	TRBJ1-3	TGCGCCAGCAGCTTGGCCTCTTTGGCAGGGCGGGGAAACACCATATATTTT	CASSLASLAGRGNTIYF
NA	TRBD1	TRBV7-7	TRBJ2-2	TGTGCCAGCACGCCGGGACAGGGAATCGGGGAGCTGTTTTTT	CASTPGQGIGELFF
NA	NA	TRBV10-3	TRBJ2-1	TGTGCCATCAGTGCTGCGGGGAAAAATGAGCAGTTCTTC	CAISAAGKNEQFF
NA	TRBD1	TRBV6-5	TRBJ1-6	TGTGCCAGCAGCCGACAGGGGGCGCGAACCTCACCCCTCCACTTT	CASSRQGARTSPLHF
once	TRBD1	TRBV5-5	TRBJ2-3	TGTGCCAGCAGCCCGGACAGGGCCCCAAGCACAGATACGCAGTATTTT	CASSPDRAPSTDTQYF
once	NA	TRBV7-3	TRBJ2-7	TGTGCCAGCAGCTTAAGGCAGGTCCAGTACTTC	CASSLRQVQYF
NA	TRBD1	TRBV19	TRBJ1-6	TGTGCCAGTAGTCCGGAAAGACAGGGAAAGACGGCCCTCCACTTT	CASSPERQGKTALHF
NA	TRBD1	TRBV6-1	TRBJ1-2	TGTGCCAGCAACCCCTATCGACAGGGCCACTATGGCTACACCTTC	CASNPYRQGHYGYTF
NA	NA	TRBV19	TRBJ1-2	TGTGCCAGTAGGGCCGGGACACAGGGAACCCGCTATGGCTACACCTTC	CASRAGTQGTRYGYTF
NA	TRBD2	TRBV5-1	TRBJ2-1	TGCGCCAGCAGCCCACCCTATTTGAGCGGGGGGGCCAATGAGCAGTTCTTC	CASSPPYLSGGANEQFF
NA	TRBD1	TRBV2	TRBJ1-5	TGTGCCAGCAGCGCGGGACAGGGGAGCAATCAGCCCCAGCATTTT	CASSAGQGSNQPQHF
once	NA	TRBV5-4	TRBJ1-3	TGTGCCAGCAGCTTGGACAGGGCTGGAAACACCATATATTTT	CASSLDRAGNTIYF
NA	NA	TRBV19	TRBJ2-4	TGTGCCAGTAGTATGGGGTCCGGGGGCAAAAACATTCAGTACTTC	CASSMGSGGKNIQYF
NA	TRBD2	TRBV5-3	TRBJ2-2	TGTGCCAGAAGCAGACGGAGCCTAGCGGGGGGACCCGGGGAGCTGTTTTTT	CARSRRSLAGGPGELFF
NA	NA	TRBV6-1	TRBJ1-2	TGTGCCAGCAGTGTAGCGGGCGCTGGCGGCTACACCTTC	CASSVAGAGGYTF
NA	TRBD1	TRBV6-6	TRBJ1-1	TGTGCCAGCAGAGACAGGGGGGTCACTGAAGCTTTCTTT	CASRDRGVTEAFF
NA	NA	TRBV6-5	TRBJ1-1	TGTGCCAGCAGAACCCAGGTTGCTATGAACACTGAAGCTTTCTTT	CASRTQVAMNTEAFF
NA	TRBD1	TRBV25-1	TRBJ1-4	TGTGCCAGCAGTGAAACTATATTAGGGACAGGGAATGAAAAACTGTTTTTT	CASSETILGTGNEKLFF
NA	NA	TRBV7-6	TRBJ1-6	TGTGCCAGCAGCTTATTGGCAGGAACTAATTCACCCCTCCACTTT	CASSLLAGTNSPLHF
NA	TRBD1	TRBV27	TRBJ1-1	TGTGCCAGCAGTTTCACAGGACAGGTTGAAACTGAAGCTTTCTTT	CASSFTGQVETEAFF
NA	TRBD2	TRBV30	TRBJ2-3	TGTGCCTGGAGTCCCTCACTGACTAGCGGGGGGGCTAGGGTGAAGTATTTT	CAWSPSLTSGGARVKYF
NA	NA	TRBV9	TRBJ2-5	TGTGCCAGCAGCGTCATTAGAAGGGTCCCGAGGGTATTTCAAGAGACCCAGTACTTC	CASSVIRRVPRVFQETQYF
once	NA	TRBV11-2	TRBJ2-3	TGTGCCAGCAGCCAAGGGGCGCACAGGACGGCAGATACGCAGTATTTT	CASSQGAHRTADTQYF
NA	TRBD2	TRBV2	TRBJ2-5	TGTGCCAGCCCTGGGACTAGCGGGAGCAATTATGAGACCCAGTACTTC	CASPGTSGSNYETQYF
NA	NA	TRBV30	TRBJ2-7	TGTGCCTGGACCCTAGACCGGATCTACGAGCAGTACTTC	CAWTLDRIYEQYF
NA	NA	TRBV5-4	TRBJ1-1	TGTGCCAGCAGCAAAACAGGATGGAACACTGAAGCTTTCTTT	CASSKTGWNTEAFF
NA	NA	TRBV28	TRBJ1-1	TGTGCCTCACAGGGACAACTGAACACTGAAGCTTTCTTT	CASQGQLNTEAFF
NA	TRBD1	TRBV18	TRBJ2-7	TGTGCCAGCTCACCACTAGGACAGGGGGTAAGCTACGAGCAGTACTTC	CASSPLGQGVSYEQYF
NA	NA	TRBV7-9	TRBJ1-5	TGTGCCAGCAGCTTAGATCCGTATAGCAATCAGCCCCAGCATTTT	CASSLDPYSNQPQHF
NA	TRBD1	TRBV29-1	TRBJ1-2	TGCAGCGTTCTGGACAGGGGGAACTATGGCTACACCTTC	CSVLDRGNYGYTF
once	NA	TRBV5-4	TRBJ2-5	TGTGCCAGCAGCTACTGGACAGCCCAAGAGACCCAGTACTTC	CASSYWTAQETQYF
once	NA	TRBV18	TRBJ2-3	TGTGCCAGCTCACCTCCGGGACTCCCCACAGATACGCAGTATTTT	CASSPPGLPTDTQYF
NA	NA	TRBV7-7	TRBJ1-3	TGTGCTAGCAGCATAGGACAATCTGGAAACACCATATATTTT	CASSIGQSGNTIYF
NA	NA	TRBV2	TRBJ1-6	TGTGCCAGGGGGGCAGGGAATTCCCCCCTCCACTTT	CARGAGNSPLHF